Each of the 5 T cell receptor beta chains below was sequenced from the same sample in a study of T cell clones after liver transplantation. Sequenced by immunoSEQ multiplex PCR; TCRdb stores in-frame clones only, minus some. The sample shows about 45,000 clones, about 82% of them seen only once. The material was CD4+ T cells from blood, obtained 24 months after liver transplant. All receptors come from a human patient who received a liver transplant. Some T cells may be provided by the graft donor.

The chain links TRBV30 to TRBJ1-5; D not resolved. Germline V gene lookup returns CDR1 GTSNPN and CDR2 SVGIG (reference sequence). Trimming left V 5 bases short and J 1 base short, with 6 bases between. This CDR3 is built from 12 residues. The CDR3 loop reads CAWGVSNQPQHF. In DNA, the CDR3 is TGTGCCTGGGGGGTGAGCAATCAGCCCCAGCATTTT.

This chain joins TRBV2 and TRBJ2-7; D is unclear. This CDR3 spans 12 amino acids. The V end lost 4 bases, the J end lost 6 bases, and 10 bases lay between the germline ends. Germline V gene data show CDR1 as SNHLY and CDR2 as FYNNEI. The CDR3 bases are TGTGCCAGCAGTGCAAGCTACCGCGAGCAGTACTTC. It specifies CASSASYREQYF. Full variable domain (remainder filled in from reference TRBV2 and TRBJ2-7): EPEVTQTPSHQVTQMGQEVILRCVPISNHLYFYWYRQILGQKVEFLVSFYNNEISEKSEIFDDQFSVERPDGSNFTLKIRSTKLEDSAMYFCASSASYREQYFGPGTRLTVT.

CDR3 DNA sequence: TGTGCAAGTCGCCCTATAATATGGGACAGGGACTACAATGAGCAGTTCTTC. This gives the protein CASRPIIWDRDYNEQFF. The chain is built from TRBV12-2 and TRBJ2-1; no check of the table's D call, TRBD1, against the DNA was made. TRBV12-2 is deemed a pseudogene. This CDR3 contains 17 residues.

This chain uses TRBV2 with TRBJ2-2; no clear D. The CDR3 is made up of 14 amino acids. Looked up from germline, CDR1 is SNHLY and CDR2 is FYNNEI. V was cut by 6 bases and J by 1 base, with 9 bases left in between. The CDR3 DNA reads TGTGCCAGCAGAACTAATGAGAACACCGGGGAGCTGTTTTTT. Protein sequence: CASRTNENTGELFF.

The chain combines TRBV20-1 with TRBJ2-7, with TRBD2 as a possible D gene (6 bases). Germline V gene sequence: CDR1 DFQATT, CDR2 SNEGSKA (reference sequence). The V end was cut by 3 bases, the J end by 7 bases, with 10 bases between. The CDR3 has 11 amino acids. DNA for the CDR3: TGCAGTGCTAGGAGGGAGGAAGAGCAGTACTTC. It yields the protein CSARREEEQYF.